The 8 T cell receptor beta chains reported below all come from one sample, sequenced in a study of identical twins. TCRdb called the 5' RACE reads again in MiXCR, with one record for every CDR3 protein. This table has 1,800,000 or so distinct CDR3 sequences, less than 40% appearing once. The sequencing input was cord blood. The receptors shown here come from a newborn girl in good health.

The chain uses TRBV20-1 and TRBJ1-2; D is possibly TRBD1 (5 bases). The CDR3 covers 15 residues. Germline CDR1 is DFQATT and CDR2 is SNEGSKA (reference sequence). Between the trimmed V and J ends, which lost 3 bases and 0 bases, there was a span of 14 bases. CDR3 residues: CSASHYQGTNYGYTF. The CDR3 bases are TGCAGTGCTAGCCACTACCAGGGAACTAACTATGGCTACACCTTC.

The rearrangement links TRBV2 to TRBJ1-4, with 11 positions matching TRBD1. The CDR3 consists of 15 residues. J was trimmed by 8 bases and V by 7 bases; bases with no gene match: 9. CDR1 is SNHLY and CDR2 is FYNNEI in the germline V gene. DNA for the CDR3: TGTGCCAGCAAAAGCGGACAGGGGGCGGGCGAAAAACTGTTTTTT. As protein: CASKSGQGAGEKLFF.

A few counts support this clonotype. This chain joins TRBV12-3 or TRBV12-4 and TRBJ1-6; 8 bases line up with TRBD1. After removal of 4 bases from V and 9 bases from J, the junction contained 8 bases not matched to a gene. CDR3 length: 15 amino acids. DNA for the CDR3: TGTGCCAGCAGTTCACAGGGGGTAGGCGGTTCACCCCTCCACTTT. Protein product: CASSSQGVGGSPLHF.

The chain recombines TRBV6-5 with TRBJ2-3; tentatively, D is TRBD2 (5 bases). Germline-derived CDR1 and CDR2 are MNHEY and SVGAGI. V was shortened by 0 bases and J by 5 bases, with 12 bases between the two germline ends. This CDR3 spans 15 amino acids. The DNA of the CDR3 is TGTGCCAGCAGTTACTCGGTCCGGGCGGGAGATACGCAGTATTTT. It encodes CASSYSVRAGDTQYF.

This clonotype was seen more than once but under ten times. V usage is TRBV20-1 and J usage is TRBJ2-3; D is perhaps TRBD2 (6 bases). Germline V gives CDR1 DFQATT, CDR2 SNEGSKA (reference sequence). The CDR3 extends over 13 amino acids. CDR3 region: CGYANLGGDTQYF. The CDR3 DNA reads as TGCGGCTATGCTAACCTGGGGGGAGATACGCAGTATTTT.

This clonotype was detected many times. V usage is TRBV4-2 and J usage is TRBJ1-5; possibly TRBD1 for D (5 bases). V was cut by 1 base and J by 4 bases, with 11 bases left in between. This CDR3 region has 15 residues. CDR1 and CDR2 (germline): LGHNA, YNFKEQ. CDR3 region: CASSQVERGNQPQHF. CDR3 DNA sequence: TGTGCCAGCAGCCAAGTCGAAAGGGGTAATCAGCCCCAGCATTTT.

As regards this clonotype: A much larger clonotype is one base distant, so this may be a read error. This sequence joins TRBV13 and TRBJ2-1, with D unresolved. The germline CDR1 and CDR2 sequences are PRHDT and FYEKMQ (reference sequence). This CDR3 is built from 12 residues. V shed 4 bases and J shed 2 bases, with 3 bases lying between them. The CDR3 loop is CASSWAYNEQFF. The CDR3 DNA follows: TGTGCCAGCAGCTGGGCCTACAATGAGCAGTTCTTC. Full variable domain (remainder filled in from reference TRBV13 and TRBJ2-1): AAGVIQSPRHLIKEKRETATLKCYPIPRHDTVYWYQQGPGQDPQFLISFYEKMQSDKGSIPDRFSAQQFSDYHSELNMSSLELGDSALYFCASSWAYNEQFFGPGTRLTVL.

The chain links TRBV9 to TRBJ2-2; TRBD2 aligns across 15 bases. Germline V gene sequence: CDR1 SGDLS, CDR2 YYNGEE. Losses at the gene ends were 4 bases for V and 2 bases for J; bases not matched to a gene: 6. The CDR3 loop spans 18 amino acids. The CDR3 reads CASSPWTSGRANTGELFF. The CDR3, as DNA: TGTGCCAGCAGCCCCTGGACTAGCGGGAGGGCAAACACCGGGGAGCTGTTTTTT.